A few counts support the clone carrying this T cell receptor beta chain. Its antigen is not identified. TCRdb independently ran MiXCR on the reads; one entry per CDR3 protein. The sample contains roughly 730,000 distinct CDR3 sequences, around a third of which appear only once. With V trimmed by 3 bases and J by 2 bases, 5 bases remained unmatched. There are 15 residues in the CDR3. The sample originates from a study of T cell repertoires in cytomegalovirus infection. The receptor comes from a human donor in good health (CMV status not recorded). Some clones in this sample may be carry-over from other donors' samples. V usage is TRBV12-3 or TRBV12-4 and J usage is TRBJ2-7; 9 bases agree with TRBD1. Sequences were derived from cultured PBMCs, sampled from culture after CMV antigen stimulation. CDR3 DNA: TGTGCCAGCAGTTTGGGACAGGGCTATACCTACGAGCAGTACTTC. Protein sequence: CASSLGQGYTYEQYF.